This T cell receptor (beta chain) was documented in a study of blood T cells in healthy people across ages. Note on this clonotype: Antigen unknown.

Peripheral blood was drawn, approximately 10 milliliters per donor. The authors ran a second PCR of 7 to 11 cycles using a sample-barcoded 5' primer and a J-beta primer mix. Using its own MiXCR run on the 5' RACE reads, TCRdb lists one record per CDR3 protein. The table has around 650,000 distinct CDR3 sequences, 40% to 45% seen once. The CDR3 has 15 amino acids. The ends were cut back, 0 bases at V and 10 bases at J, with 15 bases in the middle. Germline values: CDR1 LGHNA, CDR2 YSLEER. Points from the study as a whole: With naive T cell percentage, TCR beta diversity showed a strong correlation. CMV status of donors was not determined, possibly confounding expanded clonotype changes. Naive CD4+ cells and diversity were both higher in long-lived donors than in aged donors.

Sequencing was carried out using blood. The clonotype originates from a man older than 75 in good health. The chain links TRBV4-3 to TRBJ1-4, with D hard to call. CDR3 loop: CASSQDYTETRKLFF. In nucleotides, the CDR3 is TGCGCCAGCAGCCAAGACTATACCGAGACACGAAAACTGTTTTTT.